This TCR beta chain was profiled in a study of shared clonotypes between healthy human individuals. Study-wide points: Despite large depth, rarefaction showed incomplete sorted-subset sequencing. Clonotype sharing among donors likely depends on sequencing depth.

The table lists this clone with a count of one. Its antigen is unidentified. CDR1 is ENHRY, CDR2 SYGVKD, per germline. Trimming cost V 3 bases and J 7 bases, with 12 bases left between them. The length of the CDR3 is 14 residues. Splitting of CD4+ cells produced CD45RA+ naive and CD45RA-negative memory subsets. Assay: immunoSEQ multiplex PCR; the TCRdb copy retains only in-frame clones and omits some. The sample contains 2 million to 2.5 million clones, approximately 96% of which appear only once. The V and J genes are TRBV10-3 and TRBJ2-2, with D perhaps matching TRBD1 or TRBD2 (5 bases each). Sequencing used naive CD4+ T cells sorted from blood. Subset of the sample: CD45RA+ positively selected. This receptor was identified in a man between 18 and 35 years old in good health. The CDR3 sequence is CAISDVRAGGELFF. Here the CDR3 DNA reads TGTGCCATCAGTGACGTCAGGGCGGGCGGGGAGCTGTTTTTT.